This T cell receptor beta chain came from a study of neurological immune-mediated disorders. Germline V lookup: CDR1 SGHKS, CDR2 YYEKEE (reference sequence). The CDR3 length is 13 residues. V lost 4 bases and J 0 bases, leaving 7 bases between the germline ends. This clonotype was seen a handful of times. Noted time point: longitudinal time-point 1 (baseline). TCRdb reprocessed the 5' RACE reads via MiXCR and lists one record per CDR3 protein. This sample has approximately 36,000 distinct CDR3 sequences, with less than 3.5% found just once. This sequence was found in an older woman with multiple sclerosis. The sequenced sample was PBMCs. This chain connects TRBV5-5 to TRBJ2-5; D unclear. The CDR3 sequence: CASSRDNQETQYF. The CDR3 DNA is TGTGCCAGCAGCCGTGACAACCAAGAGACCCAGTACTTC.